A single sample gave rise to the 14 T cell receptor beta chains below, sequenced in a study of blood T cell repertoires in COVID-19. Method: immunoSEQ multiplex PCR; TCRdb's copy keeps in-frame clones and lacks some. This table holds about 280,000 clones, about 90% found once. The specimen sequenced was peripheral blood. These receptors were obtained from a woman aged 25 to 39 with COVID-19, enrolled during active disease.

The V gene is TRBV4-1, the J gene TRBJ2-1, with TRBD1 matching 9 bases. The CDR3 covers 16 residues. V lost 0 bases and J lost 7; bases outside the gene matches: 7. CDR1 is MGHRA and CDR2 is YSYEKL in the germline V gene. The CDR3 coding sequence is TGCGCCAGCAGCCAAGATGGCGGGACAGGGTTTAATGAGCAGTTCTTC. It translates to CASSQDGGTGFNEQFF.

The V call is TRBV29-1, the J call TRBJ1-2; TRBD1 might be the D (5 bases). This CDR3 has 12 amino acids. The germline CDR1 and CDR2 sequences are SQVTM and ANQGSEA. V lost 5 bases, J lost 2 bases, and 9 bases lay in between. The CDR3 region is CSVLTENYGYTF. The CDR3 DNA sequence: TGCAGCGTTTTGACAGAAAACTATGGCTACACCTTC.

The V call is TRBV6-5, the J call TRBJ1-2, with a weak D call TRBD1 (6 bases). This CDR3 is 15 amino acids long. Germline CDR1 is MNHEY and CDR2 is SVGAGI. Trimming removed 6 bases at V and 6 bases at J, with 20 bases between. As DNA, the CDR3 is TGTGCCAGCAGACCTAACAGGGTCCAAGGGCATGGCTACACCTTC. It codes for CASRPNRVQGHGYTF.

The chain couples TRBV11-2 to TRBJ1-1; 7 positions match TRBD1. J lost 1 base, V lost 6 bases, and 8 bases had no gene match. Germline assignment: CDR1 SGHAT and CDR2 FQNNGV. This CDR3 is 15 amino acids long. For the CDR3, the DNA is TGTGCCAGCAGGGGATACAGGGGCAGGAACACTGAAGCTTTCTTT. Amino acids: CASRGYRGRNTEAFF. The full variable domain, rest sourced from reference TRBV11-2 and TRBJ1-1, is EAGVAQSPRYKIIEKRQSVAFWCNPISGHATLYWYQQILGQGPKLLIQFQNNGVVDDSQLPKDRFSAERLKGVDSTLKIQPAKLEDSAVYLCASRGYRGRNTEAFFGQGTRLTVV.

The CDR3 region is CASSSTGTMNTEAFF. The DNA of the CDR3 is TGCGCCAGCAGCAGCACCGGGACAATGAACACTGAAGCTTTCTTT. The genes are TRBV5-1 and TRBJ1-1; perhaps TRBD1 as D (6 bases). V lost 4 bases, J lost 0 bases, and 13 bases lay in between. This CDR3 spans 15 amino acids. Per the germline V gene, CDR1 is SGHRS and CDR2 is YFSETQ.

CDR3 amino acids: CASSLEPGQGAKAFF. The CDR3 DNA reads TGTGCCAGCAGCTTGGAGCCAGGACAGGGGGCGAAAGCTTTCTTT. The J gene is TRBJ1-1, the V gene TRBV5-6, with 11 bases fitting TRBD1. This CDR3 region has 15 residues. Per germline, CDR1 SGHDT and CDR2 YYEEEE. J gave up 9 bases and V 0 bases, and 7 bases lay outside the gene matches.

CDR3 in amino acids: CASSQGRGGWAYNEQFF. CDR3 DNA sequence: TGCGCCAGCAGCCAAGGCCGGGGGGGTTGGGCCTACAATGAGCAGTTCTTC. The chain uses TRBV4-1 and TRBJ2-1, with 8 bases that match TRBD2. Germline CDR1 MGHRA, CDR2 YSYEKL. V lost 1 base and J lost 2; bases outside the gene matches: 7. The CDR3 is made up of 17 amino acids.

J is TRBJ2-5 and V is TRBV28; 9 bases are a match to TRBD1. The V segment lost 4 bases and the J segment 6 bases; nucleotides outside the gene matches: 6. In germline, CDR1 is MDHEN, CDR2 SYDVKM. The CDR3 covers 14 residues. Here the CDR3 reads CASSWDRDKKTQYF. The CDR3 nucleotides are TGTGCCAGCAGTTGGGACAGGGACAAGAAGACCCAGTACTTC.

There are a few counts of this clone. The chain links TRBV4-1 to TRBJ1-5, with D perhaps matching TRBD1 (5 bases). V shed 0 bases and J shed 6 bases, with 18 bases lying between them. The CDR3 is 17 amino acids. CDR1 and CDR2 from the germline V gene are MGHRA and YSYEKL. The CDR3 region is CASSQDGGGGFFQPQHF. In DNA form, the CDR3 reads TGCGCCAGCAGCCAAGATGGTGGCGGGGGTTTTTTTCAGCCCCAGCATTTT.

The rearrangement links TRBV5-3 to TRBJ1-5, with a possible D match to TRBD1 (6 bases). TRBV5-3 is labeled an ORF, and its function is uncertain. The germline V and J ends were trimmed by 4 bases and 5 bases, with 19 bases remaining between them. CDR3 length: 16 amino acids. The CDR3 reads CARSRPGHLNHQPQHF. The CDR3 nucleotides are TGTGCCAGAAGCCGACCGGGACACTTAAATCATCAGCCCCAGCATTTT.

The chain carries TRBV5-1 and TRBJ2-3, with 11 bases lining up with TRBD1. V was clipped by 4 bases and J by 4 bases; unmatched bases: 8. The CDR3 is made up of 16 amino acids. CDR1 and CDR2 from the germline V gene are SGHRS and YFSETQ. In DNA, the CDR3 is TGCGCCAGCAGCGCTATAGGACAGGGGGCGGCAGATACGCAGTATTTT. Protein: CASSAIGQGAADTQYF.

The chain uses TRBV6-5 and TRBJ2-7, with TRBD2 identical over 7 bases. V was pared by 4 bases and J by 5 bases, with 11 bases of the junction left unmatched. Germline CDR1 reads MNHEY; CDR2 reads SVGAGI. The CDR3 consists of 15 residues. CDR3 loop: CASSSDSGPWNEQYF. CDR3 nucleotide sequence: TGTGCCAGCAGTTCCGATAGCGGGCCTTGGAACGAGCAGTACTTC.

V gene TRBV5-1 combines with J gene TRBJ2-3, with 12 bases fitting TRBD2. The CDR3 loop spans 15 amino acids. The junction had 10 bases not matched to a gene; V was cut back by 3 bases and J by 11 bases. The germline CDR1 and CDR2 sequences are SGHRS and YFSETQ. CDR3 bases: TGCGCCAGCAGCTCAGGACTAGCGGGGACCCGGCGGCAGTATTTT. Encoded protein: CASSSGLAGTRRQYF.

In the case of this clone: The junction departs from germline at one end; a sequencing error may be responsible. CDR3: CASRTDRGLFF. The CDR3 DNA follows: TGTGCCAGCAGGACCGACAGGGGCCTCTTCTTC. The chain has TRBV6-5 and TRBJ1-2; 8 nucleotides align to TRBD1. The CDR3 spans 11 residues. The V gene's germline CDR1 is MNHEY and CDR2 SVGAGI.